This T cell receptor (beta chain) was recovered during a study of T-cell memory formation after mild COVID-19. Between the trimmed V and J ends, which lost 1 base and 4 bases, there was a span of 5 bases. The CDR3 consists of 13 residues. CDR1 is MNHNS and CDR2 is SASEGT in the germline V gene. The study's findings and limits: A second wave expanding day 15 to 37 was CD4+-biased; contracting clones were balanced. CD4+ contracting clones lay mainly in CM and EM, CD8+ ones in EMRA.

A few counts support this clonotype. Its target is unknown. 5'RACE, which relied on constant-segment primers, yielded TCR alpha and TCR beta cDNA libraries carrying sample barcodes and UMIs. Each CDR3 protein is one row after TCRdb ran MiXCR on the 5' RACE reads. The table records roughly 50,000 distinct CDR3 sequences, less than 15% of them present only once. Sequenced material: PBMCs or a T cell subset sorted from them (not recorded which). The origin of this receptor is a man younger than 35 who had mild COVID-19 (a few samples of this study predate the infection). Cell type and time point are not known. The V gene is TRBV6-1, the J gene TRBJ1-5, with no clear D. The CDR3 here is CASSEGDNQPQHF. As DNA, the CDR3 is TGTGCCAGCAGTGAAGGAGATAATCAGCCCCAGCATTTT.